This T cell receptor (beta chain) is from a study of cytomegalovirus exposure and HLA in healthy donors (dated by TCRdb to about 2017). About the full investigation: An earlier analysis of several hundred of the donors reported approximately 270 Gb of sequence data and some 100 million unique TCR beta sequences from around 200 million T cells. Around 320 gigabases of sequencing data and some 85 million unique TCR sequences were included in an early release covering about 700 HLA-typed donors. Of the roughly 400 genotyped donors, approximately 83% fell in the genetic ancestry cluster associated with self-reported Caucasian donors. The study aimed to test whether cataloging public T cell receptors could reveal signatures of past pathogen exposure. The study used immunosequencing to profile the T cell repertoires of 666 subjects and linked those repertoires to cytomegalovirus serostatus. In addition to the first cohort of around 670 subjects, a separate validation cohort of 120 different subjects was used. To predict cytomegalovirus infection status, the study brought together high-throughput TCR immunosequencing, statistical association of individual TCRs with disease status, and machine learning. A later analysis re-examined previously published TCR beta repertoires from 600 to 700 donors and added high-resolution HLA genotyping to investigate patterns of TCR occurrence. Rather than drawing on any new phenotypic data, the later analysis identified candidate immune exposures from TCR beta sequences and the way those sequences occurred across donors. An earlier analysis of fewer than 700 of the donors applied high-throughput TCR beta sequencing to assess whether each TCR beta V gene segment acted as functional or pseudogenic. Donor age, sex, ethnicity and CMV serostatus were compiled together with the repertoire data. A later genetic analysis used genome-wide SNP genotypes for about three fifths of the 666 donors, treating that subset as a discovery cohort. All discovery cohort repertoires had been generated on a single sequencing platform. HLA typing covered class I and class II loci at four-digit resolution. The number of typed donors differed by locus: about 629-630 for A, B, C, DRB1 and DQB1; 500 to 550 for DQA1; approximately 600 for DPA1; and 400 to 480 for DPB1. Because of strong linkage in the cohort, five DR-DQ haplotypes were treated as single units for association and clustering. Among over 350 genotyped donors of the cohort, an average of about 240,000 unique TCR beta nucleotide sequences were sequenced per donor, about a sixth of them non-productive. The research as a whole found: According to a later analysis, TCR association rates differed among HLA loci, with DRB1 alleles showing the most associated TCRs and HLA-C alleles showing the fewest. Because some donors lacked HLA typing at each locus, the association tests relied only on the typed subset. A further reported finding was that TCR beta sequences accurately predicted the HLA-A and HLA-B alleles for most subjects in the first cohort. A later genetic analysis associated a missense DCLRE1C variant with V-gene and J-gene trimming of TCR beta chains, and an independent cohort replicated the association. Sequencing depth was assumed to be roughly uniform across donors in the presence/absence analyses, though that assumption may not hold. CMV serostatus was the only immune exposure information available for the cohort. Most TCR sequences were seen in very few donors, while some public TCRs were found in many individuals. The study gave a list of under 200 TCR beta chains associated with cytomegalovirus. It was suggested by the authors that the approach could potentially be generalized to other disease states and immunological phenotypes. Most CMV-associated TCR beta chains appeared to be HLA-restricted in a later analysis, and the HLA associations seemed to be driven largely by CMV exposure. Correlated functional status among segregating V segments might reflect linkage disequilibrium, but an unknown experimental factor could not be ruled out. Only TCR beta chains were sequenced in this cohort, and the absence of alpha or paired-chain data limited detectable features. Some IMGT-functional V segments, including TRBV6-2 and TRBV6-3, could not be told apart with the 87-base-pair reads, so those segments were excluded. The sequencing pipeline was judged likely to have produced a cluster of highly shared sequence variants as a technical artifact. A later analysis associated 15,000 to 20,000 TCR beta sequences with specific HLA alleles at a false discovery rate of 0.05. A later analysis reported that several top co-occurrence clusters appeared linked to parvovirus B19, influenza, CMV and Epstein-Barr virus. Broadly in line with IMGT annotations, most TCR beta V segments showed up in productive rearrangements about 87% or about 30% of the time in an earlier analysis of around 550 of the donors. In both the original and validation cohorts, the classifier was reported to diagnose cytomegalovirus status with high specificity and sensitivity. Over 15 rarely observed V segments, including chromosome 9 orphons, were excluded from the earlier analysis of several hundred of the donors because counts were too low. Compared with the approximately 710-donor mean, donors in an Asian-associated ancestry cluster had fewer N-insertions in productive TCRs, according to a later genetic analysis. When HLA alleles, especially DR and DQ, strongly co-occurred, attributing TCR associations to individual alleles was difficult. In a later analysis, HLA-associated TCR beta chains showed more clonal expansion and lower generation probabilities than non-associated chains that were equally common. A few of the identified cytomegalovirus-associated TCR beta chains were confirmed in vitro to be specific for cytomegalovirus antigens.

The cohort comprised under 700 healthy bone marrow donors. At the time of sampling, every cohort member was nominally healthy, though immune exposures that went unrecorded were likely present. The donor was CMV seropositive and belonged to the group of 250 to 300 seropositive cohort members. A peripheral blood sample was collected from each donor, and TCR beta sequencing was performed on peripheral blood mononuclear cells. The Qiagen DNeasy Blood Extraction Kit was used to extract genomic DNA from the blood cell samples. This clone appeared a single time. Its target antigen remains unknown. No base qualities exist here, and no much larger clone lies one base off it. According to the germline V gene, CDR1 reads SGDLS and CDR2 reads YYNGEE. Relative to germline, V is 0 bases shorter and J is 5 bases shorter, with 11 bases between their ends. The CDR3 measures 14 amino acids from cysteine to phenylalanine. Kept here is only the CDR3 DNA, which spans 42 bases and is read in frame from base 1.

The library was generated by the immunoSEQ multiplex PCR assay. A mixture of 60 forward primers for TCR Vbeta segments and 13 reverse primers for TCR Jbeta segments was used in the multiplex PCR. The CDR3 region of rearranged TCR beta genes was amplified from genomic DNA with a multiplex PCR assay. The Illumina HiSeq System was used to sequence the amplified TCR beta libraries as 87-base-pair reads. In the paper's pipeline: In a later analysis, tens of millions of unique TCR beta chains were counted across the 500 to 700 repertoires, and roughly 11 million of these chains were shared by at least two donors. To remove PCR and sequencing errors, raw reads were error-corrected and collapsed into unique sequences using a nearest-neighbor algorithm that merged closely related sequences. CDR3 sequences were aligned to IMGT reference sequences to assign V, D and J gene segments. For a sequence to be retained, a match of at least six nucleotides to both a V gene segment and a J gene segment was required. Rearrangements were called productive when the CDR3 lacked stop codons and stayed in frame with V and J; all others were non-productive. Following IMGT convention, CDR3 was defined as the stretch from the second conserved V-encoded cysteine to the conserved J-encoded phenylalanine. Sequences without an unambiguous match to a single V gene segment were excluded from the earlier analysis of approximately 600 of the donors. In an earlier analysis of 587 of the donors, a V segment was called functional when productive rearrangements were above 56.7%, and segregating when the standard deviation between donors exceeded 5%. To diagnose cytomegalovirus status from the catalog of TCR beta chain sequences, a statistical classification framework was built. V and J gene assignment, in a later analysis, came from comparing TCR nucleotide sequences with IMGT/GENE-DB human TR gene sequences. Using the TCRdist pipeline, a later analysis assigned CDR3 sequences along with most-parsimonious VDJ recombination scenarios. In a later analysis, each TCR beta chain was defined by its CDR3 amino acid sequence together with its V-gene family, and reads lacking a unique V-gene family were excluded. A later analysis removed 600 or so highly shared, low-generation-probability nucleotide sequences to deal with suspected cross-contamination and a sequencing artifact. In a later analysis, a clonal expansion index for each public chain was calculated from normalized within-repertoire ranks of inferred template counts. In a later analysis, generation probabilities were computed using a VDJ recombination model fitted to out-of-frame rearrangements, and the results were checked against IGoR. In a later analysis, hypergeometric tests were used to score TCR-TCR, TCR-HLA and TCR-CMV co-occurrence, with a repertoire-size bias correction applied to TCR pairs. A later analysis estimated false discovery rates by permuting HLA or CMV assignments 20 times. A later analysis grouped co-occurring TCRs with DBSCAN, adding TCRdist sequence similarity when clustering within HLA-allele-positive subsets. For co-occurrence clustering, repertoires with fewer than 30,000 or more than 120,000 public chains were excluded, along with 4 to 6 repertoires with anomalous nucleotide sharing. TCRdb retrieved this table from immuneACCESS and kept in-frame rearrangements only. Not all clones are present; in checked studies, unresolved V genes account for under half, and no reason is known for the remainder. V and J calls and clone size follow that table, whereas D and trimming were derived from the DNA. This sample comprises 150,000 or so clones, 81% of them detected only once. The ten largest clones represent about 1.5% of the sample.

The sample was PBMCs. This TCR was sampled from a man aged 50 or older in good health and CMV-seropositive. The sequence is built from TRBV9 and TRBJ1-1; the D gene is not confidently resolved. The DNA sequence reads TGTGCCAGCAGCGTAGGCGCGGCTTTTACTGAAGCTTTCTTT. Translated, this gives CASSVGAAFTEAFF.